This record concerns one T cell receptor (beta chain) sequence. The CDR3 length is 14 residues. Trimming removed 2 bases from V and 2 bases from J, with 9 bases in between. The germline CDR1 and CDR2 sequences are PRHDT and FYEKMQ (reference sequence). Terminally differentiated effector memory CD45RA+ cells were excluded by CCR7 positive selection of CD45RO-negative cells. This entry is derived from a study of shared clonotypes between healthy human individuals. At the level of the study: Used for every donor were three CD4 naive, three CD4 memory, two CD8 naive and one CD8 memory plate.

DNA at about 210 ng, some 31,000 T cell genomes, went into sorted-subset replicate PCRs. Original methodology: Filtering was not the same, since immunoSEQ gave junction-only sequences without quality scores. Some clones are missing from TCRdb's copy, which holds only in-frame ones; the method was immunoSEQ multiplex PCR. That table gives V, J and clone size, and the DNA gave D and trimming. The repertoire consists of approximately 840,000 clones, with roughly 96% occurring once and the leading ten covering 0.2% to 0.25%. The rearrangement links TRBV13 to TRBJ1-2, with D maybe TRBD1 (5 bases). Sequences were obtained from naive CD8+ T cells sorted from blood. The sequence came from a man aged 25-45 years in good health. The CDR3 DNA reads TGTGCCAGCAGCTTAAGGGACGGGAACTATGGCTACACCTTC. As protein: CASSLRDGNYGYTF.